This is a list of T cell receptor beta chains from one sample in a study of blood T cell repertoires in COVID-19. Method: immunoSEQ multiplex PCR; TCRdb's copy keeps in-frame clones and lacks some. The repertoire holds roughly 260,000 clones, with about nine tenths as singletons. The sample comprised peripheral blood. The source of these receptors is a woman in her forties or fifties who had recovered from COVID-19. The CDR3 runs from the conserved cysteine through the conserved F or W. A D gene is named only where the DNA matches it firmly. Clone sizes are given selectively: once, few, many, or a class where the clone is expanded.

TRBJ2-1 TRBD1 TRBV27 NA TGTGCCAGCAGTTACCGGGACAGTTCCTACAATGAGCAGTTCTTC CASSYRDSSYNEQFF
TRBJ1-2 NA TRBV6-2/TRBV6-3 NA TGTGCCAGCAGCCCTCGACAGAGTCATGGCTACACCTTC CASSPRQSHGYTF
TRBJ2-1 TRBD2 TRBV28 NA TGTGCCAGCAGCCCGCCGCGACTAGCGGGAAAGGTTGAGCAGTTCTTC CASSPPRLAGKVEQFF
TRBJ2-3 TRBD2 TRBV9 NA TGTGCCAGCAGCGTAGGGGGTCGCGGGGGGATCGGCACAGATACGCAGTATTTT CASSVGGRGGIGTDTQYF
TRBJ2-4 NA TRBV5-1 NA TGCGCCAGCAGCTCGGGATTAGCTTTGCAAAACATTCAGTACTTC CASSSGLALQNIQYF
TRBJ2-5 TRBD2 TRBV7-2 NA TGTGCCAGCAGCTTAAAAGGCGGGGGCCAAGAGACCCAGTACTTC CASSLKGGGQETQYF
TRBJ1-1 TRBD1 TRBV3-1/TRBV3-2 few TGTGCCAGCAGCCAGTTCCCGGGACAGGGGGCGGGTTCTGAAGCTTTCTTT CASSQFPGQGAGSEAFF
TRBJ1-4 NA TRBV6-6 NA TGTGCCTCCGGTGGGGGAGGGGTAACTAATGAAAAACTGTTTTTT CASGGGGVTNEKLFF
TRBJ2-1 TRBD2 TRBV6-2/TRBV6-3 few TGTGCCAGCAGTTACTCAGTGGGACTAGCGGGAGTTTCCTACAATGAGCAGTTCTTC CASSYSVGLAGVSYNEQFF
TRBJ1-1 NA TRBV6-2/TRBV6-3 NA TGTGCCAGCAGCGAGGGAGTTGGTGAAGCTTTCTTT CASSEGVGEAFF
TRBJ2-3 TRBD2 TRBV5-1 NA TGCGCCAGCAGCTTGGATAGCGGGGGCCCCACAGATACGCAGTATTTT CASSLDSGGPTDTQYF
TRBJ1-6 NA TRBV15 NA TGTGCCACCAGCAGAGATCCCCCGAGAGCAAGAAATTCACCCCTCCACTTT CATSRDPPRARNSPLHF
TRBJ2-7 NA TRBV19 NA TGTGCCAGTAAGGAGGGGGGGGCCTCCTACGAGCAGTACTTC CASKEGGASYEQYF
TRBJ1-5 NA TRBV6-2/TRBV6-3 NA TGTGCCAGCAGTCTTTTCCAGGGTTATCAGCCCCAGCATTTT CASSLFQGYQPQHF
TRBJ2-7 NA TRBV7-9 NA TGTGCCAGCAGCTCCCACATCTACGAGCAGTACTTC CASSSHIYEQYF
TRBJ2-1 TRBD2 TRBV27 NA TGTGCCAGCAGGCCCACGGGACTAGCGGGAGGGCCTCGGTACAATGAGCAGTTCTTC CASRPTGLAGGPRYNEQFF
TRBJ1-3 TRBD1 TRBV7-2 NA TGTGCCAGCAGCTATACCGGGACAGGGGCTGGAAACACCATATATTTT CASSYTGTGAGNTIYF
TRBJ1-2 TRBD1 TRBV28 NA TGTGCCAGCAGGCGGACAGGGGCGGCGAGCAACTATGGCTACACCTTC CASRRTGAASNYGYTF
TRBJ1-1 TRBD1 TRBV6-6 NA TGTGCCAGCAGAGTACAGGGGGCGAGCACTGAAGCTTTCTTT CASRVQGASTEAFF
TRBJ2-3 TRBD2 TRBV19 few TGTGCCAGTAGTCCGGGACTAGCGTTCACAGATACGCAGTATTTT CASSPGLAFTDTQYF
TRBJ2-2 NA TRBV7-2 NA TGTGCCAGCAGCTCCACTTACACCGGGGAGCTGTTTTTT CASSSTYTGELFF
TRBJ2-3 TRBD2 TRBV7-2 few TGTGCCAGCAGCAGACGACTAGCGGGACTTTCCGATACGCAGTATTTT CASSRRLAGLSDTQYF
TRBJ1-5 NA TRBV6-5 NA TGTGCCAGCAGTTACTCGAAGTCAGCCGGGGGTTCGCCCCAGCATTTT CASSYSKSAGGSPQHF
TRBJ2-7 NA TRBV9 NA TGTGCCAGCAGCGTAGCAGGGACTGCATCCTACGAGCAGTACTTC CASSVAGTASYEQYF
TRBJ2-5 TRBD2 TRBV7-9 NA TGTGCCAGCAGCTTTACAGCGGGGGAGACCCAGTACTTC CASSFTAGETQYF
TRBJ1-2 NA TRBV19 NA TGTGCCAGTAGTATAGCGGCAGGGGATAACTATGGCTACACCTTC CASSIAAGDNYGYTF
TRBJ1-1 TRBD1 TRBV5-4 NA TGTGCCAGCAGCGGACAGGGAATTCGAACTGAAGCTTTCTTT CASSGQGIRTEAFF
TRBJ1-2 NA TRBV20-1 NA TGCAGTGCTAGTCCCCAGGGATCCCCTAGGGGCTACACCTTC CSASPQGSPRGYTF
TRBJ1-6 NA TRBV30 NA TGTGCCTGGACAGGATTCTATAATTCACCCCTCCACTTT CAWTGFYNSPLHF
TRBJ2-7 NA TRBV28 NA TGTGCCAGCAGTTTATGGAGGGCGGGACCCTCCTACGAGCAGTACTTC CASSLWRAGPSYEQYF
TRBJ1-2 NA TRBV30 NA TGTGCCTGGAGTGTACCAGGGGCTCGGGGTAAAGGCTACACCTTC CAWSVPGARGKGYTF
TRBJ1-2 TRBD1 TRBV5-1 once TGCGCCAGCAGACAGGGACAGGTAGAAGGTGGCTACACCTTC CASRQGQVEGGYTF
TRBJ2-3 NA TRBV7-2 NA TGTGCCAGCAGCTTCCGGACATTGGCAGATACGCAGTATTTT CASSFRTLADTQYF
TRBJ2-3 TRBD2 TRBV5-4 NA TGTGCCAGCAGCTCGGGACTATTCACAGATACGCAGTATTTT CASSSGLFTDTQYF
TRBJ2-3 TRBD2 TRBV6-4 NA TGTGCCAGCAGTGACTCGACTAGCGGGGGGGCAGATACGCAGTATTTT CASSDSTSGGADTQYF
TRBJ2-5 NA TRBV5-1 NA TGCGCCAGCAGCTTGGGCGTCCAAGAGACCCAGTACTTC CASSLGVQETQYF
TRBJ2-7 NA TRBV9 NA TGTGCCAGCAGCAGGGACACCGACTCCTACGAGCAGTACTTC CASSRDTDSYEQYF
TRBJ1-2 TRBD1 TRBV2 once TGTGCCAGCACTACTCCCGTTCAGACAGGGACGAACTATGGCTACACCTTC CASTTPVQTGTNYGYTF
TRBJ2-2 NA TRBV6-5 NA TGTGCCAGCAGTTCTCCAGGGAAAAACACCGGGGAGCTGTTTTTT CASSSPGKNTGELFF
TRBJ1-1 NA TRBV4-3 once TGCGCCAGCAGCCAAGATCGGGGGAACACTGAAGCTTTCTTT CASSQDRGNTEAFF
TRBJ2-3 NA TRBV7-2 once TGTGCCAGCAGCTTTTCCATCCGCGTGGCAGATACGCAGTATTTT CASSFSIRVADTQYF
TRBJ2-5 NA TRBV9 once TGTGCCAGCAGCGTAGAGGGAGGGGGGAAAGGGACCCAGTACTTC CASSVEGGGKGTQYF
TRBJ1-4 NA TRBV4-3 NA TGCGCCAGCAGTAAGGGGCTTACGGGAGGTGAAAAACTGTTTTTT CASSKGLTGGEKLFF
TRBJ2-7 NA TRBV29-1 NA TGCAGCGTTTTGTCCGGGACACGGATCTACGAGCAGTACTTC CSVLSGTRIYEQYF
TRBJ1-1 NA TRBV18 NA TGTGCCAGCTCACCACAGGGAGGGAAAATGAACACTGAAGCTTTCTTT CASSPQGGKMNTEAFF
TRBJ1-1 NA TRBV27 once TGTGCCAGCAGTTCCTGGGGGCGTAACACTGAAGCTTTCTTT CASSSWGRNTEAFF
TRBJ1-2 NA TRBV12-5 NA TGTGCTAGTGGCATGAGCGGGGGAGGGTATGGCTACACCTTC CASGMSGGGYGYTF